Shown below are 25 T cell receptor beta chains from a single sample sequenced in a study of blood T cells in healthy people across ages. Primed by a sample-barcoded 5' primer and a J-beta primer mix, a second PCR proceeded for roughly 7 to 11 cycles. Each CDR3 protein is one row after TCRdb ran MiXCR on the 5' RACE reads. The data show almost 1 million distinct CDR3 sequences, roughly 51% seen once. The sample was blood. The origin of the receptors is an older woman in good health.

V and J are TRBV4-3 and TRBJ2-3; 10 bases fit TRBD2. Germline CDR1 and CDR2: LGHNA and YSLEER. Trimming cost V 2 bases and J 4 bases; bases outside gene matches: 6. CDR3 length: 16 residues. The DNA for the CDR3 is TGCGCCAGCAGCCAAAACCTAGCGGGAGCATCAGATACGCAGTATTTT. This sequence encodes CASSQNLAGASDTQYF.

The V call is TRBV6-2 or TRBV6-3, the J call TRBJ2-7; maybe TRBD2 (6 bases). Germline V gene sequence: CDR1 MNHEY, CDR2 SVGEGT. Trimming removed 8 bases from V and 4 bases from J, with 18 bases in between. The CDR3 spans 14 residues. CDR3 region: CASRPIAVLYEQYF. CDR3 in DNA: TGTGCCAGCCGGCCCATAGCGGTCCTTTACGAGCAGTACTTC.

The sample holds a few counts of this clonotype. The chain is built from TRBV12-3 or TRBV12-4 and TRBJ1-3; the match to TRBD1 covers 7 bases. The CDR3 consists of 14 residues. V dropped 3 bases and J dropped 2; count of bases not matched to a gene: 1. The CDR3 here is CASSLTGPGNTIYF. Here the CDR3 DNA reads TGTGCCAGCAGTTTGACAGGGCCTGGAAACACCATATATTTT.

The V and J genes are TRBV5-6 and TRBJ2-4; TRBD1 agrees at 9 bases. With V trimmed by 9 bases and J by 1 base, 5 bases remained unmatched. The CDR3 contains 14 residues. Germline assignment: CDR1 SGHDT and CDR2 YYEEEE. CDR3 sequence reads: CANWTGVAKNIQYF. CDR3 nucleotide sequence: TGTGCCAACTGGACAGGGGTGGCCAAAAACATTCAGTACTTC. The whole variable domain, filled in from reference TRBV5-6 and TRBJ2-4, reads DAGVTQSPTHLIKTRGQQVTLRCSPKSGHDTVSWYQQALGQGPQFIFQYYEEEERQRGNFPDRFSGHQFPNYSSELNVNALLLGDSALYLCANWTGVAKNIQYFGAGTRLSVL.

The chain employs TRBV7-2 and TRBJ2-6, with TRBD1 matching 8 bases. The CDR3 has 18 amino acids. The V gene's germline CDR1 is SGHTA and CDR2 FQGNSA. Unmatched junction bases numbered 9, after V lost 5 bases and J lost 0 bases. This chain's CDR3 is CASSQGGTGSSGANVLTF. The CDR3 DNA sequence: TGTGCCAGCAGCCAAGGGGGGACAGGAAGCTCTGGGGCCAACGTCCTGACTTTC.

The chain has TRBV30 and TRBJ2-7, with D possibly TRBD2 on 5 matching bases. V dropped 8 bases and J dropped 4 bases, with 12 bases sitting between them. The germline CDR1 and CDR2 sequences are GTSNPN and SVGIG (reference sequence). The CDR3 has 11 residues. CDR3 amino acids: CAQRVGYEQYF. Written as DNA, the CDR3 is TGTGCCCAGAGGGTAGGTTACGAGCAGTACTTC.

The chain couples TRBV28 to TRBJ2-7, with D uncertain. In germline, CDR1 is MDHEN, CDR2 SYDVKM. The CDR3 covers 13 residues. With 3 bases removed from V and 2 bases from J, the gap between germline ends came to 8 bases. The CDR3 sequence is CASSFTPTYEQYF. DNA of the CDR3: TGTGCCAGCAGTTTCACTCCTACCTACGAGCAGTACTTC.

The genes are TRBV13 and TRBJ2-5; a weak D match, TRBD2 (5 bases). The last part of the DNA fits TRBJ2-7 better; the J call may be wrong. The CDR3 sequence is 14 residues long. Germline V gives CDR1 PRHDT, CDR2 FYEKMQ (reference sequence). This chain's CDR3 is CASSAGNSRLEQYF. The CDR3 DNA reads as TGTGCCAGCTCCGCCGGGAATTCGAGGCTCGAGCAGTACTTC.

As concerns this clonotype: This may stem from a read error, because a much larger clone lies one nucleotide away. CDR3: CSATPQLGLYDYTF. The CDR3 DNA sequence: TGCAGTGCTACTCCCCAGTTAGGGCTCTATGACTACACCTTC. The chain is built from TRBV20-1 and TRBJ1-2, with D unclear. In germline, CDR1 is DFQATT, CDR2 SNEGSKA (reference sequence). The CDR3 is made up of 14 amino acids.

V usage is TRBV5-8 and J usage is TRBJ2-1, with 15 bases lining up with TRBD2. Germline CDR1 and CDR2: SGHTS and YDEGEE. CDR3 size: 18 residues. With 1 base clipped from V and 8 bases from J, the junction kept 10 bases outside the gene matches. CDR3 nucleotides: TGTGCCAGCAGCTTGTATCGTGGACTAGCGGGAGGGCCTTATGAGCAGTTCTTC. It yields the protein CASSLYRGLAGGPYEQFF.

The rearrangement links TRBV6-6 to TRBJ2-1; D call uncertain. The germline V gene has CDR1 MNHNY and CDR2 SVGAGI (reference sequence). Trimming cost V 0 bases and J 8 bases, with 8 bases left between them. The CDR3 length is 13 residues. The CDR3 nucleotides are TGTGCCAGCAGTTACTCGGGCTTATATGAGCAGTTCTTC. It codes for CASSYSGLYEQFF.

The V gene is TRBV4-1, the J gene TRBJ2-7; maybe TRBD2 (5 bases). This CDR3 spans 17 amino acids. Trimming stripped 1 base from V and 2 bases from J, with 18 bases between. Germline V lookup: CDR1 MGHRA, CDR2 YSYEKL. The CDR3 spells CASSQVLGQRPTYEQYF. CDR3 DNA: TGCGCCAGCAGCCAAGTTTTAGGGCAGCGGCCGACCTACGAGCAGTACTTC.

This rearrangement joins TRBV20-1 to TRBJ2-7; no clear D gene. V was trimmed by 5 bases and J by 0 bases, leaving 5 bases between them. The CDR3 is 11 residues long. CDR1 is DFQATT, CDR2 SNEGSKA, per germline (reference sequence). The CDR3 reads CSAAPSYEQYF. As DNA, the CDR3 is TGCAGTGCTGCCCCCTCCTACGAGCAGTACTTC.

Remarks on this clonotype: Since no conserved phenylalanine or tryptophan closes the CDR3, a read error is the likely cause. CDR3 bases: TGTGCCAGCAGTGAGACTAGCGGGGCCACAGATACGCAGTATTTG. Its protein product is CASSETSGATDTQYL. The chain joins TRBV2 to TRBJ2-3, with TRBD2 matching 11 bases. CDR1 is SNHLY and CDR2 is FYNNEI in the germline V gene. Trimming removed 3 bases from V and 2 bases from J; junction bases left unmatched: 1. The CDR3 consists of 15 residues.

The V call is TRBV20-1, the J call TRBJ2-3, with 7 bases that match TRBD2. The length of the CDR3 is 19 residues. After removal of 3 bases from V and 2 bases from J, the junction contained 20 bases not matched to a gene. Looked up from germline, CDR1 is DFQATT and CDR2 is SNEGSKA (reference sequence). CDR3 loop: CSARATRREYSSITDTQYF. DNA of the CDR3: TGCAGTGCTAGGGCTACGAGGCGGGAGTATTCGTCGATCACAGATACGCAGTATTTT.

The chain carries TRBV6-2 or TRBV6-3 and TRBJ2-3; 7 nucleotides line up with TRBD2. The length of the CDR3 is 17 residues. V dropped 2 bases and J dropped 3; count of bases not matched to a gene: 11. CDR1 MNHEY and CDR2 SVGEGT come from the germline V gene. CDR3 sequence reads: CASSYQASGHGTDTQYF. The CDR3 bases are TGTGCCAGCAGTTACCAGGCTAGCGGACATGGTACAGATACGCAGTATTTT.

V is TRBV28 and J is TRBJ1-2, with a weak D call TRBD1 (6 bases). This CDR3 comprises 13 residues. Germline assignment: CDR1 MDHEN and CDR2 SYDVKM. The V gene lost 5 bases and the J gene lost 8 bases, with 15 bases spanning the gap. The CDR3 DNA reads as TGTGCCAGCAGTGCTGCACAGGGAATGGGCTACACCTTC. Amino acid sequence: CASSAAQGMGYTF.

This clonotype has just one count. CDR3: CSVGLTGGVGDTQYF. CDR3 DNA: TGCAGCGTTGGCCTAACAGGGGGCGTGGGAGATACGCAGTATTTT. The V call is TRBV29-1, the J call TRBJ2-3; 9 bases fit TRBD1. This CDR3 spans 15 amino acids. Germline values: CDR1 SQVTM, CDR2 ANQGSEA. V lost 4 bases and J lost 5; bases outside the gene matches: 10.

A remark on this clonotype: A single base separates this from a much larger clone, so it may be a read error. This chain uses TRBV3-1 with TRBJ2-7, with unresolved D. CDR1 LGHDT and CDR2 YNNKEL come from the germline V gene (reference sequence). CDR3 length: 12 residues. V lost 7 bases to trimming and J lost 5 bases, with 12 bases between them. CDR3 protein: CASKLGADEQYF. The DNA for the CDR3 is TGTGCCAGCAAGCTGGGTGCGGACGAGCAGTACTTC.

The chain combines TRBV3-1 with TRBJ2-5; D perhaps matches TRBD1 (6 bases). The ends were cut back, 4 bases at V and 0 bases at J, with 9 bases in the middle. Germline V gives CDR1 LGHDT, CDR2 YNNKEL (reference sequence). The CDR3 consists of 14 residues. The CDR3 here is CASSPWDNQETQYF. CDR3 in DNA: TGTGCCAGCAGCCCGTGGGACAACCAAGAGACCCAGTACTTC.

This clonotype turned up a few times. This chain uses TRBV3-1 with TRBJ2-5; possible D gene TRBD1, 6 bases. V was pared by 3 bases and J by 5 bases, with 10 bases between. CDR3 length equals 13 residues. Germline CDR1 is LGHDT and CDR2 is YNNKEL (reference sequence). The CDR3 protein is CASSHRGFETQYF. CDR3 in DNA: TGTGCCAGCAGCCACAGGGGTTTCGAGACCCAGTACTTC.

This clonotype was counted only a few times. The rearrangement links TRBV4-2 to TRBJ2-1; TRBD1 agrees at 10 bases. This CDR3 contains 15 residues. The J segment lost 10 bases and the V segment lost 4 bases, leaving 10 bases of the junction unmatched. CDR1 and CDR2 from the germline V gene are LGHNA and YNFKEQ. The CDR3 loop is CASSPRQGANREQFF. The CDR3 DNA follows: TGTGCCAGCAGCCCAAGACAGGGGGCGAATAGGGAGCAGTTCTTC.

This clonotype was counted a few times. The J gene is TRBJ2-7, the V gene TRBV4-3; perhaps D is TRBD1 or TRBD2 (5 bases each). Trimming removed 3 bases from V and 0 bases from J, with 15 bases in between. Germline values: CDR1 LGHNA, CDR2 YSLEER. The CDR3 sequence is 16 residues long. The CDR3 region is CASSHRGNGASYEQYF. The CDR3 bases are TGCGCCAGCAGCCACCGCGGTAACGGGGCCTCCTACGAGCAGTACTTC.

The chain recombines TRBV4-1 with TRBJ2-1; no firm D call. The CDR3 loop spans 16 amino acids. The germline V and J ends were trimmed by 1 base and 0 bases, with 10 bases remaining between them. In germline, CDR1 is MGHRA, CDR2 YSYEKL. CDR3 bases: TGCGCCAGCAGCCAAGGACGACCCAACTCCTACAATGAGCAGTTCTTC. It codes for CASSQGRPNSYNEQFF.

This clonotype occurred a few times. V and J are TRBV7-2 and TRBJ1-5; D is possibly TRBD1 (6 bases). CDR3 length: 15 amino acids. Germline CDR1 reads SGHTA; CDR2 reads FQGNSA. V was shortened by 0 bases and J by 9 bases, with 15 bases between the two germline ends. The CDR3 coding sequence is TGTGCCAGCAGCTTAGCGCAAGGGGGGGGCCGGCCCCAGCATTTT. Translation gives CASSLAQGGGRPQHF.